These 19 T cell receptor beta chains originate from one sample sequenced in a study of cytomegalovirus exposure and HLA in healthy donors. The PCR used 60 Vbeta and 13 Jbeta primers. Only in-frame clones appear in the TCRdb table, and some are missing; sequencing was by immunoSEQ multiplex PCR. The sample contains some 130,000 clones, 60% to 80% of which appear only once. The source material was PBMCs. All receptors come from a woman aged 55-75 years in good health and CMV-seropositive.

The CDR3 nucleotides read TGTGCCAGCAGCTTCGGGACAGGGGTCGACTACGAGCAGTACTTC. Translation gives CASSFGTGVDYEQYF. V usage is TRBV6-5 and J usage is TRBJ2-7; 10 bases are a match to TRBD1. The ends lost 6 bases at V and 3 bases at J; junction bases unmatched: 8. Germline V gene sequence: CDR1 MNHEY, CDR2 SVGAGI. This CDR3 comprises 15 residues.

The chain recombines TRBV10-3 with TRBJ2-1, with TRBD2 identical over 10 bases. The V segment lost 6 bases and the J segment 5 bases; nucleotides outside the gene matches: 7. Germline assignment: CDR1 ENHRY and CDR2 SYGVKD. This CDR3 has 15 amino acids. CDR3 DNA sequence: TGTGCCATCAGAACAGCGGGGGGGCGGGACAATGAGCAGTTCTTC. It is translated as CAIRTAGGRDNEQFF.

The V call is TRBV19, the J call TRBJ2-3; perhaps TRBD1 as D (5 bases). CDR1 is LNHDA and CDR2 is SQIVND in the germline V gene (reference sequence). The V gene lost 5 bases and the J gene lost 2 bases, with 17 bases spanning the gap. The CDR3 is made up of 16 amino acids. The CDR3 DNA reads TGTGCCAGTAGTTACCGGACAAGCCCCTACACAGATACGCAGTATTTT. It encodes CASSYRTSPYTDTQYF.

This clone was counted once. The chain uses TRBV10-3 and TRBJ1-1, with unresolved D. The CDR3 is made up of 15 amino acids. Trimming removed 0 bases at V and 4 bases at J, with 12 bases between. The germline gives CDR1 ENHRY, CDR2 SYGVKD. CDR3 residues: CAISESGSRSTEAFF. The CDR3 DNA sequence: TGTGCCATCAGTGAGTCGGGCAGCAGAAGCACTGAAGCTTTCTTT.

The V call is TRBV7-9, the J call TRBJ1-2; 8 nucleotides match TRBD1. V shed 4 bases, J shed 4 bases, and the junction held 8 bases outside the gene matches. Germline V gene data show CDR1 as SEHNR and CDR2 as FQNEAQ (reference sequence). The CDR3 loop spans 15 amino acids. The CDR3 bases are TGTGCCAGCAGCTCCCCGACAGGGGAGGTCTATGGCTACACCTTC. Translated, it gives CASSSPTGEVYGYTF.

This clone was found once. The V call is TRBV10-3, the J call TRBJ2-3; TRBD2 matches at 16 bases. The V gene end was trimmed by 6 bases and the J gene end by 4 bases; junction bases not matched to a gene: 10. CDR3 length equals 18 residues. CDR1 and CDR2 (germline): ENHRY, SYGVKD. The CDR3 protein is CAISLGTSGGASADTQYF. For the CDR3, the DNA is TGTGCCATCAGCCTCGGGACTAGCGGGGGGGCATCTGCAGATACGCAGTATTTT.

CDR3 protein: CASSPVLGNTEAFF. The CDR3 nucleotides are TGCGCCAGCAGCCCGGTGCTTGGGAACACTGAAGCTTTCTTT. The rearrangement links TRBV5-1 to TRBJ1-1, with unresolved D. The CDR3 loop spans 14 amino acids. Looked up from germline, CDR1 is SGHRS and CDR2 is YFSETQ. Trimming left V 4 bases short and J 1 base short, with 11 bases between.

J is TRBJ2-7 and V is TRBV6-5, with TRBD2 matching 9 bases. Per germline, CDR1 MNHEY and CDR2 SVGAGI. The CDR3 is made up of 15 amino acids. The trim removed 10 bases at V and 4 bases at J, leaving 14 bases unmatched. The CDR3, as DNA: TGTGCCACCCGTGGGAGCGGGGGGACACGATACGAGCAGTACTTC. Translating it yields CATRGSGGTRYEQYF.

This clone was recorded a few times. This chain links TRBV5-1 with TRBJ2-1; 13 bases line up with TRBD2. V lost 5 bases and J lost 4; bases outside the gene matches: 9. The CDR3 extends over 17 amino acids. The germline V gene encodes CDR1 SGHRS and CDR2 YFSETQ. This CDR3 is CASSPRTTSGGYNEQFF. In DNA, the CDR3 is TGCGCCAGCAGTCCTCGAACGACTAGCGGGGGGTACAATGAGCAGTTCTTC.

The genes are TRBV27 and TRBJ1-4, with D possibly being TRBD1 (5 bases). CDR1 and CDR2 from the germline V gene are MNHEY and SMNVEV (reference sequence). V was shortened by 5 bases and J by 3 bases, with 13 bases between the two germline ends. This CDR3 spans 15 amino acids. The CDR3: CASSGTGRPNEKLFF. The CDR3 nucleotides read TGTGCCAGCAGTGGGACGGGGAGGCCTAATGAAAAACTGTTTTTT.

This clone was counted only a few times. The rearrangement links TRBV6-6 to TRBJ1-3, with TRBD1 matching over 8 bases. The trim removed 6 bases at V and 4 bases at J, leaving 8 bases unmatched. Germline V gene sequence: CDR1 MNHNY, CDR2 SVGAGI (reference sequence). The CDR3 has 15 amino acids. The CDR3, as DNA: TGTGCCAGCAGCCTACATGGGACAGGAGGAAACACCATATATTTT. Its translation is CASSLHGTGGNTIYF.

This clone has just one count. DNA for the CDR3: TGCGCCAGCAGCTTGGATTCCAGGGGGCTGAGCGGGGAGCTGTTTTTT. This gives the protein CASSLDSRGLSGELFF. The J gene is TRBJ2-2, the V gene TRBV5-1, with 8 positions matching TRBD1. Losses at the gene ends were 0 bases for V and 7 bases for J; bases not matched to a gene: 8. This CDR3 is 16 amino acids long. Germline V gives CDR1 SGHRS, CDR2 YFSETQ.

This clone was counted a few times. This sequence joins TRBV10-3 and TRBJ2-1; 13 bases are a match to TRBD2. The V segment lost 8 bases and the J segment 4 bases; nucleotides outside the gene matches: 8. The V gene's germline CDR1 is ENHRY and CDR2 SYGVKD. The CDR3 runs 16 residues. CDR3 protein: CAIAKTSGGRYNEQFF. The DNA of the CDR3 is TGTGCCATCGCTAAGACTAGCGGGGGGAGATACAATGAGCAGTTCTTC.

The J gene is TRBJ1-4, the V gene TRBV6-5; 7 positions agree with TRBD1. V lost 2 bases, J lost 2 bases, and 2 bases stayed unmatched. CDR3 length: 15 residues. Germline CDR1 MNHEY, CDR2 SVGAGI. CDR3 coding DNA: TGTGCCAGCAGTTACCGACAGGGTACTAATGAAAAACTGTTTTTT. This sequence encodes CASSYRQGTNEKLFF.

V and J are TRBV5-1 and TRBJ2-3; TRBD1 agrees at 7 bases. The CDR3 extends over 13 amino acids. Germline-derived CDR1 and CDR2 are SGHRS and YFSETQ. V dropped 7 bases and J dropped 6; count of bases not matched to a gene: 8. The CDR3 loop is CASCRDSRDTQYF. The CDR3 nucleotides read TGCGCCAGCTGCCGGGACAGTAGGGATACGCAGTATTTT. The variable domain in full, with the rest retrieved from reference TRBV5-1 and TRBJ2-3, is KAGVTQTPRYLIKTRGQQVTLSCSPISGHRSVSWYQQTPGQGLQFLFEYFSETQRNKGNFPGRFSGRQFSNSRSEMNVSTLELGDSALYLCASCRDSRDTQYFGPGTRLTVL.

A note on this clone: At one end, the junction sequence differs from germline, possibly due to a read error. This chain joins TRBV12-5 and TRBJ2-5; no firm D call. This CDR3 has 13 residues. CDR1 is LGHNT, CDR2 FRNRAP, per germline. The CDR3 sequence is CASCLGTQDTQYF. In DNA form, the CDR3 reads TGTGCTAGCTGTCTAGGCACCCAAGATACCCAGTACTTC.

The chain joins TRBV5-6 to TRBJ2-3; maybe TRBD1 (6 bases). V shed 0 bases and J shed 1 base, with 12 bases lying between them. CDR1 is SGHDT and CDR2 is YYEEEE in the germline V gene. The CDR3 covers 16 residues. The CDR3 sequence: CASSLGGQGRTDTQYF. The CDR3 coding sequence is TGTGCCAGCAGCTTGGGAGGCCAGGGGCGCACAGATACGCAGTATTTT.

This clone has only a few counts. The chain recombines TRBV7-9 with TRBJ1-2, with a weak D call TRBD1 (6 bases). CDR3 length equals 13 residues. The V end lost 6 bases, the J end lost 1 base, and 9 bases lay between the germline ends. Germline V gene lookup returns CDR1 SEHNR and CDR2 FQNEAQ (reference sequence). CDR3 bases: TGTGCCAGCAGGTTGGACAGTAACTATGGCTACACCTTC. This encodes CASRLDSNYGYTF. The full variable domain, completed using reference TRBV7-9 and TRBJ1-2, is DTGVSQNPRHKITKRGQNVTFRCDPISEHNRLYWYRQTLGQGPEFLTYFQNEAQLEKSRLLSDRFSAERPKGSFSTLEIQRTEQGDSAMYLCASRLDSNYGYTFGSGTRLTVV.

This clone occurred once. The DNA of the CDR3 is TGTGCCAGCAGTTACTCGAACTCAGGGGCCCAAGCTTTCTTT. Translation gives CASSYSNSGAQAFF. The V gene is TRBV6-5, the J gene TRBJ1-1; D possibly corresponds to TRBD1 (6 bases). From germline, CDR1 is MNHEY and CDR2 SVGAGI. Trimming shortened V by 0 bases and J by 9 bases, and 14 bases separated the two germline ends. This CDR3 region has 14 residues.